The 4 T cell receptor beta chains presented below share a single source sample, sequenced in a study of PD-1 blockade in classical Hodgkin lymphoma. Each patient's relapse followed autologous stem cell transplantation, and brentuximab vedotin exposure varied. Generated by immunoSEQ multiplex PCR, the TCRdb table keeps only in-frame clones and is missing some. The sample lists fewer than 80,000 clones; 71% were seen once. The starting material was peripheral blood mononuclear cells (PBMCs), obtained before the second cycle of nivolumab. These receptor sequences come from a human donor with classical Hodgkin lymphoma.

Here the CDR3 reads CASSSETGPYGYTF. The CDR3 DNA reads as TGTGCCAGTAGTAGTGAGACAGGCCCCTATGGCTACACCTTC. This chain links TRBV19 with TRBJ1-2; a possible D gene is TRBD1 (6 bases). Trimming cost V 4 bases and J 4 bases, with 13 bases left between them. Germline V gives CDR1 LNHDA, CDR2 SQIVND (reference sequence). The CDR3 has 14 residues.

This sequence joins TRBV19 and TRBJ1-1; D is unclear. The germline CDR1 and CDR2 sequences are LNHDA and SQIVND (reference sequence). This CDR3 is built from 13 residues. V lost 3 bases to trimming and J lost 0 bases, with 5 bases between them. CDR3 loop: CASSMGLNTEAFF. CDR3 coding DNA: TGTGCCAGTAGTATGGGCTTGAACACTGAAGCTTTCTTT.

The chain links TRBV25-1 to TRBJ2-1; no clear D. Trimming pared 5 bases from V and 4 bases from J, leaving 6 bases between. CDR1 MGHDK and CDR2 SYGVNS come from the germline V gene. This CDR3 has 12 residues. CDR3 nucleotides: TGTGCCAGCAGTCCTCAATACAATGAGCAGTTCTTC. This encodes CASSPQYNEQFF.

This clone was seen at least ten times. The chain joins TRBV27 to TRBJ2-2; no definite D call. The CDR3 contains 13 residues. The germline CDR1 and CDR2 sequences are MNHEY and SMNVEV (reference sequence). Trimming pared 2 bases from V and 6 bases from J, leaving 7 bases between. CDR3 nucleotides: TGTGCCAGCAGTTTAGGTGATTCCGGGGAGCTGTTTTTT. It codes for CASSLGDSGELFF.